A single sample is the source of the 18 T cell receptor beta chains below, sequenced in a study of identical twins. In TCRdb, the 5' RACE reads were re-called with MiXCR into one record per CDR3 protein. The sample consists of about 890,000 distinct CDR3 sequences, around an eighth of them appearing once. The same sample was also studied in work on yellow fever vaccine responses in identical twins.

Source material: PBMCs. The source of these receptors is a woman younger than 35 in good health.

This clonotype has more than one count but fewer than ten. This rearrangement joins TRBV28 to TRBJ1-5; 9 positions match TRBD1. The CDR3 runs to 16 residues. V lost 5 bases to trimming and J lost 2 bases; unmatched junction nucleotides: 7. CDR1 and CDR2 from the germline V gene are MDHEN and SYDVKM. The chain's CDR3 is CASSPRDRVGNQPQHF. CDR3 coding DNA: TGTGCCAGCAGTCCCCGGGACAGGGTCGGCAATCAGCCCCAGCATTTT.

The J gene is TRBJ2-7, the V gene TRBV20-1, with a tentative D call TRBD1 (5 bases). Trimming pared 6 bases from V and 1 base from J, leaving 19 bases between. This CDR3 has 15 amino acids. CDR1 is DFQATT and CDR2 is SNEGSKA in the germline V gene (reference sequence). CDR3 sequence (DNA): TGCAGTGCCAAGAGCGCCACAGGACCTTCCTACGAGCAGTACTTC. Translation gives CSAKSATGPSYEQYF.

This clonotype was seen a handful of times. V and J are TRBV28 and TRBJ2-5, with 7 bases fitting TRBD2. The germline gives CDR1 MDHEN, CDR2 SYDVKM. The length of the CDR3 is 15 residues. Trimming cost V 3 bases and J 5 bases; bases outside gene matches: 9. CDR3 nucleotide sequence: TGTGCCAGCAGTTTGGGAGCGGGATACGGGGAGACCCAGTACTTC. Its translation is CASSLGAGYGETQYF. Variable domain in full (rest from reference TRBV28 and TRBJ2-5): DVKVTQSSRYLVKRTGEKVFLECVQDMDHENMFWYRQDPGLGLRLIYFSYDVKMKEKGDIPEGYSVSREKKERFSLILESASTNQTSMYLCASSLGAGYGETQYFGPGTRLLVL.

This clonotype was picked up a small number of times. The chain's CDR3 is CASSFRAGGTGELFF. The DNA for the CDR3 is TGTGCCAGCAGTTTTCGGGCAGGGGGCACCGGGGAGCTGTTTTTT. This chain uses TRBV12-3 or TRBV12-4 with TRBJ2-2, with 7 bases fitting TRBD1. J lost 4 bases, V lost 3 bases, and 5 bases had no gene match. CDR3 length: 15 amino acids.

In its sample, this clonotype was seen a few times. The chain is built from TRBV27 and TRBJ2-5; 8 nucleotides agree with TRBD1. This CDR3 region has 14 residues. Germline-derived CDR1 and CDR2 are MNHEY and SMNVEV (reference sequence). The J segment lost 5 bases and the V segment lost 6 bases, leaving 8 bases of the junction unmatched. The CDR3 is CASSSNRGYETQYF. CDR3 sequence (DNA): TGTGCCAGCAGCTCAAACAGGGGGTACGAGACCCAGTACTTC.

This clonotype was observed a handful of times. The chain has TRBV20-1 and TRBJ1-1, with D possibly matching TRBD1 (6 bases). The ends were cut back, 1 base at V and 4 bases at J, with 10 bases in the middle. Germline CDR1 and CDR2: DFQATT and SNEGSKA (reference sequence). CDR3 length: 13 amino acids. DNA for the CDR3: TGCAGTGCTAGAGGGCAGGGGTTCACTGAAGCTTTCTTT. It translates to CSARGQGFTEAFF.

This rearrangement joins TRBV20-1 to TRBJ2-1, with TRBD2 identical over 8 bases. Trimming removed 7 bases from V and 3 bases from J; junction bases left unmatched: 14. The CDR3 loop spans 16 amino acids. Germline CDR1 reads DFQATT; CDR2 reads SNEGSKA (reference sequence). CDR3 protein: CSVTPPLAGHYNEQFF. Written as DNA, the CDR3 is TGCAGTGTAACCCCCCCCCTAGCGGGTCACTACAATGAGCAGTTCTTC.

This clonotype turned up a few times. The chain is built from TRBV23-1 and TRBJ2-7, with D perhaps matching TRBD1 (6 bases). TRBV23-1 carries the ORF label, with uncertain function. The CDR3 has 15 residues. V was trimmed by 3 bases and J by 3 bases, leaving 15 bases between them. CDR3 nucleotides: TGCGCCAGCAGTCATAAGGACAGAGAACTCTACGAGCAGTACTTC. As protein: CASSHKDRELYEQYF.

This clonotype was seen a few times. V and J are TRBV10-3 and TRBJ2-6; tentative D call: TRBD1 (5 bases). Between the trimmed V and J ends, which lost 2 bases and 0 bases, there was a span of 11 bases. Germline V gene sequence: CDR1 ENHRY, CDR2 SYGVKD. This CDR3 spans 17 amino acids. CDR3 loop: CAISETHTGSGANVLTF. The CDR3 bases are TGTGCCATCAGTGAGACACATACAGGCTCTGGGGCCAACGTCCTGACTTTC.

This chain connects TRBV14 to TRBJ2-7; TRBD1 matches 9 bases. The CDR3 consists of 15 residues. Germline assignment: CDR1 SGHDN and CDR2 FVKESK. V gave up 4 bases and J gave up 5 bases; unmatched junction bases: 9. Here the CDR3 DNA reads TGTGCCAGCAGCCCAAGCGGGACAGGGAAAAACGAGCAGTACTTC. Protein product: CASSPSGTGKNEQYF.

This rearrangement joins TRBV20-1 to TRBJ2-1; 11 bases line up with TRBD2. Germline-derived CDR1 and CDR2 are DFQATT and SNEGSKA (reference sequence). Losses at the gene ends were 1 base for V and 5 bases for J; bases not matched to a gene: 1. The length of the CDR3 is 14 residues. The CDR3 region is CSARGGLADNEQFF. CDR3 DNA sequence: TGCAGTGCTAGAGGGGGACTAGCGGACAATGAGCAGTTCTTC.

This clonotype has just a few counts. The chain joins TRBV20-1 to TRBJ2-1, with a tentative D call TRBD2 (5 bases). Germline CDR1 DFQATT, CDR2 SNEGSKA (reference sequence). The V end lost 2 bases, the J end lost 3 bases, and 8 bases lay between the germline ends. The CDR3 sequence is 13 residues long. In DNA form, the CDR3 reads TGCAGTGCTAGAAGCGGAAACTACAATGAGCAGTTCTTC. Translated, it gives CSARSGNYNEQFF.

This chain connects TRBV4-2 to TRBJ2-7; a possible D gene is TRBD2 (5 bases). Germline V gene sequence: CDR1 LGHNA, CDR2 YNFKEQ. The CDR3 is 14 residues long. Trimming stripped 1 base from V and 4 bases from J, with 11 bases between. As DNA, the CDR3 is TGTGCCAGCAGCCAAGTGGAAGGAGGATACGAGCAGTACTTC. This translates into CASSQVEGGYEQYF.

This clonotype appeared a few times. The chain uses TRBV4-1 and TRBJ2-5; a weak D match, TRBD2 (7 bases). V was trimmed by 1 base and J by 5 bases, leaving 17 bases between them. Germline CDR1 MGHRA, CDR2 YSYEKL. The CDR3 loop spans 16 amino acids. The DNA for the CDR3 is TGCGCCAGCAGCCAAGTAGAAGGGGGGGCCTTGGAGACCCAGTACTTC. Its protein product is CASSQVEGGALETQYF.

The chain couples TRBV12-3 or TRBV12-4 to TRBJ2-6; perhaps TRBD2 as D (6 bases). The V end was cut by 2 bases, the J end by 0 bases, with 14 bases between. CDR3 length equals 18 residues. As DNA, the CDR3 is TGTGCCAGCAGTTTATCCGGGGCGGGGATCTCTGGGGCCAACGTCCTGACTTTC. As protein: CASSLSGAGISGANVLTF.

This clonotype came up a few times. This rearrangement joins TRBV20-1 to TRBJ2-7; no clear D gene. The CDR3 is made up of 12 amino acids. Germline V gene sequence: CDR1 DFQATT, CDR2 SNEGSKA (reference sequence). V was clipped by 2 bases and J by 6 bases, with 11 bases between them. CDR3 in DNA: TGCAGTGCTAGATACGGGCCGACCGAGCAGTACGTC. Translating gives CSARYGPTEQYV.

The sample holds a few counts of this clonotype. The chain is built from TRBV20-1 and TRBJ2-1, with D tentatively TRBD1 (5 bases). The germline CDR1 and CDR2 sequences are DFQATT and SNEGSKA (reference sequence). Deletions cut 0 bases from V and 9 bases from J, with 12 bases between. This CDR3 is built from 13 residues. CDR3 loop: CSARDQGAPEQFF. In DNA form, the CDR3 reads TGCAGTGCTAGAGATCAAGGGGCCCCTGAGCAGTTCTTC.

This chain uses TRBV3-1 with TRBJ1-2; 7 positions match TRBD1. The CDR3 is 17 residues long. The V gene's germline CDR1 is LGHDT and CDR2 YNNKEL (reference sequence). The ends lost 4 bases at V and 4 bases at J; junction bases unmatched: 15. The DNA of the CDR3 is TGTGCCAGCAGCCTAGAAACCCAGACAGGGTACGGCTATGGCTACACCTTC. Its protein is CASSLETQTGYGYGYTF.